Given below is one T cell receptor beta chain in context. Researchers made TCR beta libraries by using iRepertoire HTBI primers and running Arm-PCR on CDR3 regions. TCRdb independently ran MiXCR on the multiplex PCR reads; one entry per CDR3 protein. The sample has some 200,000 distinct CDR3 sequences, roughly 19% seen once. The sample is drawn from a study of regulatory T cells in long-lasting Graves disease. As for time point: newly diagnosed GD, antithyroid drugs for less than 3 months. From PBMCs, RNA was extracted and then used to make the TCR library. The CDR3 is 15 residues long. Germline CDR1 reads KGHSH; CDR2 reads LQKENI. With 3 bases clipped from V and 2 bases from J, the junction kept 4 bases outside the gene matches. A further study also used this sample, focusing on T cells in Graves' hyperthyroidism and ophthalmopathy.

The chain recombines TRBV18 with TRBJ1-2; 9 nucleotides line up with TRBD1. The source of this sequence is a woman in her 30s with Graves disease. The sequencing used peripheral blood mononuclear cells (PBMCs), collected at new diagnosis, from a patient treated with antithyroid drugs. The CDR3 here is CASSPAGTGNYGYTF. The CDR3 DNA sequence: TGTGCCAGCTCACCCGCCGGGACAGGGAACTATGGCTACACCTTC.